This TCR beta chain stems from a study of shared clonotypes between healthy human individuals. CDR1 SGHRS and CDR2 YFSETQ come from the germline V gene. The V gene lost 4 bases and the J gene lost 6 bases, with 19 bases spanning the gap. The CDR3 length is 15 residues. A note on this clone: The antigen remains unidentified.

Assay: immunoSEQ multiplex PCR; the TCRdb copy retains only in-frame clones and omits some. The repertoire includes approximately 2.5 million clones, over 85% of them detected once, and roughly 0.15% sits in the top ten. Whole-study findings and limits: The study found lower generation probabilities in non-shared clonotypes than in those shared by all four donors. The expectation was that sequencing depth would affect clonotype sharing among donors.

The sequence derives from a man between 18 and 35 years old in good health. Sequencing was carried out using naive CD4+ T cells sorted from blood. Noted subset: CD45RA+ positively selected. V usage is TRBV5-1 and J usage is TRBJ1-2; D is unclear. CDR3: CASSPLAGLSNGYTF. In DNA, the CDR3 is TGCGCCAGCAGCCCCCTGGCGGGTTTGAGTAATGGCTACACCTTC.